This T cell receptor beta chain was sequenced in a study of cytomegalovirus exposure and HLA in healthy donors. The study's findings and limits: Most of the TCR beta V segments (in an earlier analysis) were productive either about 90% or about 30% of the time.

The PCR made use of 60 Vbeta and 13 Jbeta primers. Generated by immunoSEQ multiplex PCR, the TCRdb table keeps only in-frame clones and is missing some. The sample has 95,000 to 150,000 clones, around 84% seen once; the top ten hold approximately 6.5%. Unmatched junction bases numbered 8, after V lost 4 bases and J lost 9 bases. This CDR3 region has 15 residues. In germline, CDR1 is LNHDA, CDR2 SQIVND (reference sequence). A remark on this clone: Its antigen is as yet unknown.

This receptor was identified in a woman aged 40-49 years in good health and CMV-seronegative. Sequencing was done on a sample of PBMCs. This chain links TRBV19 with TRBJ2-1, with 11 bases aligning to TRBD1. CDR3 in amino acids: CASSTGQGALVEQFF. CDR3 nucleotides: TGTGCCAGTAGTACTGGACAGGGGGCGTTAGTTGAGCAGTTCTTC.